This record concerns one T cell receptor beta chain sequence. The antigen is unknown. RNA transcripts gave rise to amplified TCR beta CDR3 regions. Primed by the HTBI set, a first-round RT-PCR was run on the TCR CDR3. From the multiplex PCR reads, TCRdb called clonotypes with MiXCR, one entry per CDR3 protein. This table holds hundreds of thousands of distinct CDR3 sequences, roughly a quarter found once. Germline V CDR1 and CDR2: KGHSH, LQKENI. The CDR3 contains 15 residues. The J segment lost 6 bases and the V segment lost 1 base, leaving 7 bases of the junction unmatched. These data originate in a study of T cells in Graves' hyperthyroidism and ophthalmopathy. Study summary: Specimen type is peripheral blood, collected at initial diagnosis prior to any treatment. Whole-study results and caveats: Most clonotypes expanded in the thyroid (above 0.001) were also present in blood.

Active moderate-to-severe ophthalmopathy, Clinical Activity Score at least 3, NOSPECS at least 4, under 3 months' duration. Every diagnosis used clinical symptoms, serum thyroxine and TRAb, thyroid ultrasound and orbital computed tomography. The rearrangement links TRBV18 to TRBJ1-1; 8 bases match TRBD1. The material sequenced was blood. The TCR originated in a woman aged 25 to 39 with Graves' ophthalmopathy. In DNA, the CDR3 is TGTGCCAGCTCACCACGACAGGGGTTCAACGCTGAAGCTTTCTTT. Its protein is CASSPRQGFNAEAFF.